These 24 T cell receptor beta chains were all obtained from the same sample, sequenced in a study of post-analysis software for immune sequencing data. These receptors' antigens are unknown. The authors incorporated unique molecular identifiers into the TCR beta cDNA libraries. TCRdb re-called the PCR reads through MiXCR, storing one row per CDR3 protein. This table holds 430,000 or so distinct CDR3 sequences, 39% found once. Findings and caveats of the study: Controls showed lower frequencies than patients for roughly five TRBV segments, and TRBV5-6, TRBV5-1 and TRBV20-1 were among these.

Material: blood. The receptor set was obtained from a girl aged 2-10 years with multiple sclerosis.

This clonotype was observed a few times. The rearrangement joins TRBV29-1 to TRBJ2-1, with 8 positions matching TRBD1. Unmatched junction bases numbered 10, after V lost 3 bases and J lost 6 bases. In germline, CDR1 is SQVTM, CDR2 ANQGSEA. CDR3 length: 15 residues. The CDR3 sequence: CSVDDRDRFPNEQFF. In DNA form, the CDR3 reads TGCAGCGTTGACGACCGGGACAGGTTCCCCAATGAGCAGTTCTTC.

The rearrangement uses TRBV27 and TRBJ2-1; tentatively, D is TRBD2 (6 bases). Trimming took 4 bases from V and 7 from J, leaving 14 bases between them. CDR3 length equals 14 residues. Germline CDR1 MNHEY, CDR2 SMNVEV (reference sequence). This chain's CDR3 is CASSWLRAGNEQFF. CDR3 in DNA: TGTGCCAGCAGTTGGTTAAGGGCGGGGAATGAGCAGTTCTTC.

The rearrangement links TRBV28 to TRBJ1-1; perhaps TRBD1 as D (5 bases). Germline V gene lookup returns CDR1 MDHEN and CDR2 SYDVKM. The CDR3 extends over 12 amino acids. V was trimmed by 3 bases and J by 9 bases, leaving 11 bases between them. Here the CDR3 DNA reads TGTGCCAGCAGTTTCGGGGCCGCGAAAGCTTTCTTT. This encodes CASSFGAAKAFF.

In this sample, this clonotype turned up a few times. The gene calls are TRBV20-1 and TRBJ2-7, with D possibly matching TRBD2 (6 bases). Germline CDR1 DFQATT, CDR2 SNEGSKA (reference sequence). The CDR3 sequence is 14 residues long. The V gene lost 4 bases and the J gene lost 0 bases, with 13 bases spanning the gap. This CDR3 reads CSAIQRASSYEQYF. As DNA, the CDR3 is TGCAGTGCTATCCAGCGGGCTAGCTCCTACGAGCAGTACTTC.

The chain combines TRBV20-1 with TRBJ1-5; no clear D. V was cut by 6 bases and J by 2 bases, with 17 bases left in between. CDR1 DFQATT and CDR2 SNEGSKA come from the germline V gene (reference sequence). CDR3 size: 15 residues. The CDR3 DNA reads as TGCAGTGCCCAGCACGGGTTCAGCGGCAATCAGCCCCAGCATTTT. Translated, it gives CSAQHGFSGNQPQHF.

The genes are TRBV12-3 or TRBV12-4 and TRBJ2-7, with unresolved D. Trimming took off 7 bases at V and 5 bases at J, with 9 bases between the two ends. This CDR3 region has 11 residues. The CDR3 loop reads CASTLRDEQYF. Written as DNA, the CDR3 is TGTGCCAGCACCTTGAGAGACGAGCAGTACTTC.

This clonotype showed up just a few times. This sequence joins TRBV12-3 or TRBV12-4 and TRBJ2-3; D is uncertain. Trimming took 7 bases from V and 2 from J, leaving 7 bases between them. The CDR3 consists of 12 residues. CDR3 nucleotide sequence: TGTGCCAGCAACGGAGCCACAGATACGCAGTATTTT. Translating it yields CASNGATDTQYF.

V and J are TRBV24-1 and TRBJ2-7; the match to TRBD1 covers 8 bases. Germline V lookup: CDR1 KGHDR, CDR2 SFDVKD. V shed 4 bases, J shed 5 bases, and the junction held 6 bases outside the gene matches. The CDR3 is 14 residues long. The CDR3 DNA reads as TGTGCCACCAGTGACCCGACAGGGGTGGACGAGCAGTACTTC. Amino acids: CATSDPTGVDEQYF.

The chain employs TRBV5-6 and TRBJ2-1, with 10 nucleotides matching TRBD2. There are 14 residues in the CDR3. Germline loops: CDR1 SGHDT, CDR2 YYEEEE. The V segment lost 4 bases and the J segment 8 bases; nucleotides outside the gene matches: 6. Here the CDR3 reads CASSPAGGWHEQFF. The CDR3 DNA follows: TGTGCCAGCAGCCCAGCGGGGGGGTGGCATGAGCAGTTCTTC. The full variable domain, rest sourced from reference TRBV5-6 and TRBJ2-1, is DAGVTQSPTHLIKTRGQQVTLRCSPKSGHDTVSWYQQALGQGPQFIFQYYEEEERQRGNFPDRFSGHQFPNYSSELNVNALLLGDSALYLCASSPAGGWHEQFFGPGTRLTVL.

The CDR3 DNA reads as TGTGCCAGCAGCTTAGCTTCGGGTACATGGGGGAACACTGAAGCTTTCTTT. Translation gives CASSLASGTWGNTEAFF. The rearrangement links TRBV7-6 to TRBJ1-1; D gene unclear. Germline CDR1 and CDR2: SGHVS and FNYEAQ. The V end lost 0 bases, the J end lost 1 base, and 15 bases lay between the germline ends. This CDR3 has 17 amino acids. The complete variable domain, with remaining parts taken from reference TRBV7-6 and TRBJ1-1, reads GAGVSQSPRYKVTKRGQDVALRCDPISGHVSLYWYRQALGQGPEFLTYFNYEAQQDKSGLPNDRFSAERPEGSISTLTIQRTEQRDSAMYRCASSLASGTWGNTEAFFGQGTRLTVV.

This chain uses TRBV6-5 with TRBJ1-1, with a weak D call TRBD1 (5 bases). The CDR3 length is 12 residues. CDR1 and CDR2 from the germline V gene are MNHEY and SVGAGI. Trimming took 6 bases from V and 3 from J, leaving 8 bases between them. CDR3 bases: TGTGCCAGCAGGCCGGGGGACACTGAAGCTTTCTTT. This codes for CASRPGDTEAFF.

This clonotype has just a few counts. The chain couples TRBV5-1 to TRBJ2-1; D gene uncertain. The CDR3 has 16 amino acids. V lost 1 base and J lost 1, with 12 bases in between. Germline V gene data show CDR1 as SGHRS and CDR2 as YFSETQ. The CDR3 spells CASSLFVVGSYNEQFF. In nucleotides, the CDR3 is TGCGCCAGCAGCTTGTTTGTCGTCGGTTCCTACAATGAGCAGTTCTTC.

V is TRBV9 and J is TRBJ2-5, with D possibly called TRBD1 or TRBD2 (5 bases each). Germline values: CDR1 SGDLS, CDR2 YYNGEE. This CDR3 region has 16 residues. With 0 bases removed from V and 0 bases from J, the gap between germline ends came to 12 bases. The CDR3 loop reads CASSVGVGADQETQYF. In DNA form, the CDR3 reads TGTGCCAGCAGCGTAGGAGTCGGGGCAGACCAAGAGACCCAGTACTTC.

This chain connects TRBV5-1 to TRBJ1-2, with 7 bases lining up with TRBD1. The V and J ends lost 0 bases and 6 bases, in that order; junction bases with no gene match: 8. The CDR3 contains 15 residues. Looked up from germline, CDR1 is SGHRS and CDR2 is YFSETQ. The CDR3: CASSLAGQALDGYTF. The CDR3 region has the DNA TGCGCCAGCAGCTTGGCAGGACAGGCGTTGGATGGCTACACCTTC. Supplemented by reference TRBV5-1 and TRBJ1-2, the full variable domain reads KAGVTQTPRYLIKTRGQQVTLSCSPISGHRSVSWYQQTPGQGLQFLFEYFSETQRNKGNFPGRFSGRQFSNSRSEMNVSTLELGDSALYLCASSLAGQALDGYTFGSGTRLTVV.

This clonotype was detected only a few times. The rearrangement joins TRBV6-2 or TRBV6-3 to TRBJ1-5; D unclear. Germline-derived CDR1 and CDR2 are MNHEY and SVGEGT. This CDR3 region has 15 residues. V lost 8 bases to trimming and J lost 0 bases, with 14 bases between them. CDR3 nucleotide sequence: TGTGCCAGCTCGCGGGCCCAATATAGCAATCAGCCCCAGCATTTT. It is translated as CASSRAQYSNQPQHF.

This clonotype was seen many times. This chain joins TRBV9 and TRBJ2-7; TRBD1 agrees at 7 bases. The CDR3 length is 14 residues. J gave up 3 bases and V 0 bases, and 3 bases lay outside the gene matches. Germline CDR1 is SGDLS and CDR2 is YYNGEE. The CDR3 sequence is CASSVGQGNYEQYF. CDR3 coding DNA: TGTGCCAGCAGCGTAGGACAGGGAAACTACGAGCAGTACTTC.

CDR3 nucleotide sequence: TGTGCCATCAGTGATGAGGGGGCGCGAAACCAGCCCCAGCATTTT. Residues: CAISDEGARNQPQHF. The chain has TRBV10-3 and TRBJ1-5, with 7 bases that match TRBD1. The CDR3 runs 15 residues. Losses at the gene ends were 3 bases for V and 7 bases for J; bases not matched to a gene: 9. Germline CDR1 is ENHRY and CDR2 is SYGVKD.

This chain connects TRBV2 to TRBJ2-4; the D is unclear. Germline V gene lookup returns CDR1 SNHLY and CDR2 FYNNEI. CDR3 size: 15 residues. V was pared by 2 bases and J by 2 bases, with 10 bases between. CDR3 region: CASSEYSAPKNIQYF. The CDR3 region has the DNA TGTGCCAGCAGTGAATATTCCGCACCCAAAAACATTCAGTACTTC. Drawing the rest from reference TRBV2 and TRBJ2-4, the complete variable domain is EPEVTQTPSHQVTQMGQEVILRCVPISNHLYFYWYRQILGQKVEFLVSFYNNEISEKSEIFDDQFSVERPDGSNFTLKIRSTKLEDSAMYFCASSEYSAPKNIQYFGAGTRLSVL.

The V and J genes are TRBV28 and TRBJ1-5; a weak D match, TRBD1 (5 bases). The length of the CDR3 is 16 residues. Per the germline V gene, CDR1 is MDHEN and CDR2 is SYDVKM. V lost 3 bases and J 0 bases, leaving 12 bases between the germline ends. CDR3 nucleotides: TGTGCCAGCAGTTTCCACCGGGGGGGTAGCAATCAGCCCCAGCATTTT. It translates to CASSFHRGGSNQPQHF. Using reference TRBV28 and TRBJ1-5 for the parts outside the CDR3, the full variable domain is DVKVTQSSRYLVKRTGEKVFLECVQDMDHENMFWYRQDPGLGLRLIYFSYDVKMKEKGDIPEGYSVSREKKERFSLILESASTNQTSMYLCASSFHRGGSNQPQHFGDGTRLSIL.

This clonotype showed up just a few times. This chain connects TRBV10-3 to TRBJ2-7; D possibly corresponds to TRBD2 (6 bases). Germline CDR1 ENHRY, CDR2 SYGVKD. V lost 4 bases and J 3 bases, leaving 13 bases between the germline ends. This CDR3 is built from 14 residues. The DNA of the CDR3 is TGTGCCATCAGTGGGGCAGGGAGGAACTACGAGCAGTACTTC. Its translation: CAISGAGRNYEQYF.

CDR3 DNA: TGCAGCGTGGCTGGACAGTTAGCCAAAAACATTCAGTACTTC. It encodes CSVAGQLAKNIQYF. The chain is built from TRBV29-1 and TRBJ2-4; D possibly corresponds to TRBD1 (6 bases). V was cut by 6 bases and J by 0 bases, with 12 bases left in between. Germline V CDR1 and CDR2: SQVTM, ANQGSEA. The CDR3 has 14 residues.

The rearrangement links TRBV20-1 to TRBJ2-1; 8 nucleotides match TRBD2. With 3 bases clipped from V and 6 bases from J, the junction kept 10 bases outside the gene matches. This CDR3 comprises 15 residues. From germline, CDR1 is DFQATT and CDR2 SNEGSKA (reference sequence). As DNA, the CDR3 is TGCAGTGCTAGGTCGGTTAGCGGGACGCTCAATGAGCAGTTCTTC. This translates into CSARSVSGTLNEQFF.

The chain is built from TRBV20-1 and TRBJ1-1, with D possibly being TRBD1 (6 bases). There are 15 residues in the CDR3. Trimming took 8 bases from V and 0 from J, leaving 19 bases between them. The germline V gene has CDR1 DFQATT and CDR2 SNEGSKA (reference sequence). This CDR3 reads CSPRGGAGMNTEAFF. For the CDR3, the DNA is TGCAGTCCAAGGGGGGGCGCGGGGATGAACACTGAAGCTTTCTTT.

This chain links TRBV11-2 with TRBJ2-7, with D possibly TRBD1 on 5 matching bases. V lost 5 bases, J lost 7 bases, and 9 bases lay in between. The germline gives CDR1 SGHAT, CDR2 FQNNGV. The CDR3 contains 11 residues. CDR3 residues: CASSPPGEQYF. Written as DNA, the CDR3 is TGTGCCAGCAGCCCCCCAGGGGAGCAGTACTTC.